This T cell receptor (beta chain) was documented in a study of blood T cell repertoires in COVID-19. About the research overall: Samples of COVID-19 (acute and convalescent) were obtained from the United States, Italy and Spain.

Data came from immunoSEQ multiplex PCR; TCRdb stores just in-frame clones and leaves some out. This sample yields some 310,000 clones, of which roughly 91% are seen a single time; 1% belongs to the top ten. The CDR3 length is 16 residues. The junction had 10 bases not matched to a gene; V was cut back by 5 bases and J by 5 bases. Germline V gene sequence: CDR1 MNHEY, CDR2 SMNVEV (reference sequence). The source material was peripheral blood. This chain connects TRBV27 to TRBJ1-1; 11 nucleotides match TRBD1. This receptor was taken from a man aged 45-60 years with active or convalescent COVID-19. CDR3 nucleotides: TGTGCCAGCAGTCCAGGACAGGGGGCTGCGGCAACTGAAGCTTTCTTT. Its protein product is CASSPGQGAAATEAFF.